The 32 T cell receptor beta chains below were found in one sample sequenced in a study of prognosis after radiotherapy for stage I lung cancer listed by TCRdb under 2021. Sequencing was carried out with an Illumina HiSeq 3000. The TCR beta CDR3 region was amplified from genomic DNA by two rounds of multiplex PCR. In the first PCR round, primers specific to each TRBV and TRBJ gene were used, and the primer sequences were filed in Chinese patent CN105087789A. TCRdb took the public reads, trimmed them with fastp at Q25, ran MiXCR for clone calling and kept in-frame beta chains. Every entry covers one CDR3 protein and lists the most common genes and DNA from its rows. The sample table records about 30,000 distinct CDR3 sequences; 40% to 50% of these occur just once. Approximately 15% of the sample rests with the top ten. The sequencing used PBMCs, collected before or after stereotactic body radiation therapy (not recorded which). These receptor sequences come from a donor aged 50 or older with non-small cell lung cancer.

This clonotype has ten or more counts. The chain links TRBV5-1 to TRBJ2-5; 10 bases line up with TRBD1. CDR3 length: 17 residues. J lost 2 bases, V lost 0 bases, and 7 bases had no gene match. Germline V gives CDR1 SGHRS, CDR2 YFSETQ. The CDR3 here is CASSLGPGQGNQETQYF. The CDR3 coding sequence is TGCGCCAGCAGCTTGGGTCCGGGACAGGGGAATCAAGAGACCCAGTACTTC.

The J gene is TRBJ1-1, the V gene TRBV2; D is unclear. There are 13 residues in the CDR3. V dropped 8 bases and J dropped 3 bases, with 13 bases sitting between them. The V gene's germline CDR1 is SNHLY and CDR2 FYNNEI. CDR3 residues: CASSGSRDTEAFF. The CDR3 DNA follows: TGTGCCAGCTCGGGAAGCCGGGACACTGAAGCTTTCTTT.

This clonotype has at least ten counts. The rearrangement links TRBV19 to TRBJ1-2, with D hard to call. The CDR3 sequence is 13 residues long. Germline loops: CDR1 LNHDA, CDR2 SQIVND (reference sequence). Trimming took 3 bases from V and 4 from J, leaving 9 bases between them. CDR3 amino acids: CASSISRSYGYTF. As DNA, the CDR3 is TGTGCCAGTAGTATTAGTCGGTCCTATGGCTACACCTTC. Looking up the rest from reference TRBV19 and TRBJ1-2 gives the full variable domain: DGGITQSPKYLFRKEGQNVTLSCEQNLNHDAMYWYRQDPGQGLRLIYYSQIVNDFQKGDIAEGYSVSREKKESFPLTVTSAQKNPTAFYLCASSISRSYGYTFGSGTRLTVV.

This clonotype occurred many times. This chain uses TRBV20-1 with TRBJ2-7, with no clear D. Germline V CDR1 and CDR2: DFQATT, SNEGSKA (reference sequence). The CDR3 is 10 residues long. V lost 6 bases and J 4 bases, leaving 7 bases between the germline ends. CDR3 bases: TGCAGTGCAAGGGAATACGAGCAGTACTTC. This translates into CSAREYEQYF.

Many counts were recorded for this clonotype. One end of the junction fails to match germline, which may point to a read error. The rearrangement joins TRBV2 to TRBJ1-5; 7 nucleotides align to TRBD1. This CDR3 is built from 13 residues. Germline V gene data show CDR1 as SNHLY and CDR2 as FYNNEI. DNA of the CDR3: TGTACCAGCAGGGGGGACAGCAATCAGCCCCAGCATTTT. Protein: CTSRGDSNQPQHF. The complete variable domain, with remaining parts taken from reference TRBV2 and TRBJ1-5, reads EPEVTQTPSHQVTQMGQEVILRCVPISNHLYFYWYRQILGQKVEFLVSFYNNEISEKSEIFDDQFSVERPDGSNFTLKIRSTKLEDSAMYFCTSRGDSNQPQHFGDGTRLSIL.

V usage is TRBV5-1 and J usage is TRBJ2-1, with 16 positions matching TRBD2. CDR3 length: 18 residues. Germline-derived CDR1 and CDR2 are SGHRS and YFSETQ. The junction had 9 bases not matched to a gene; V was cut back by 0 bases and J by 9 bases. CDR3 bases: TGCGCCAGCAGCTTGGCGGGACTAGCGGGAGGGGCCGGGGCTGAGCAGTTCTTC. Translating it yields CASSLAGLAGGAGAEQFF.

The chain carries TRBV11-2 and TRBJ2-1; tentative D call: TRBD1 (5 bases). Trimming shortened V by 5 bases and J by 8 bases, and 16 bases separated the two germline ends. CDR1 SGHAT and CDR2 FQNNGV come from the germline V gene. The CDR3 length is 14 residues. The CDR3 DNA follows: TGTGCCAGCAGCCCAGGGTCTTGTGTGGATGAGCAGTTCTTC. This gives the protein CASSPGSCVDEQFF.

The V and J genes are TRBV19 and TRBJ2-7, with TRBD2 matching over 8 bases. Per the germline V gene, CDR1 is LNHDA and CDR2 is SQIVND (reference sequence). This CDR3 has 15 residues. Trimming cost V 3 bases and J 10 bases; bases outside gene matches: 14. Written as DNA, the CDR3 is TGTGCCAGTAGTATCCCGACTAGCGCTCCCTTTGATCAGTACTTC. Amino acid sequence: CASSIPTSAPFDQYF. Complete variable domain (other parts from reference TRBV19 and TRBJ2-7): DGGITQSPKYLFRKEGQNVTLSCEQNLNHDAMYWYRQDPGQGLRLIYYSQIVNDFQKGDIAEGYSVSREKKESFPLTVTSAQKNPTAFYLCASSIPTSAPFDQYFGPGTRLTVT.

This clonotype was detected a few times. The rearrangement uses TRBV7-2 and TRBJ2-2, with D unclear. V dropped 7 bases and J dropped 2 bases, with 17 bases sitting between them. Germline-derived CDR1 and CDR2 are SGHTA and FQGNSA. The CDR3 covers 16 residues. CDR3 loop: CASKWGVALNTGELFF. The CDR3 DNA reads TGTGCCAGCAAGTGGGGTGTAGCTCTTAACACCGGGGAGCTGTTTTTT.

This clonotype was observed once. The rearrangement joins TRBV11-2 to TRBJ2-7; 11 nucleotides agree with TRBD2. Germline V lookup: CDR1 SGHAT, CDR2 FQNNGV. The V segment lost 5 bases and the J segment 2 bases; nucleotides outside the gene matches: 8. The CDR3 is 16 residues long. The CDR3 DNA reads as TGTGCCAGCAGCCGAGCTACTAGCGGGGGAACCTACGAGCAGTACTTC. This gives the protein CASSRATSGGTYEQYF.

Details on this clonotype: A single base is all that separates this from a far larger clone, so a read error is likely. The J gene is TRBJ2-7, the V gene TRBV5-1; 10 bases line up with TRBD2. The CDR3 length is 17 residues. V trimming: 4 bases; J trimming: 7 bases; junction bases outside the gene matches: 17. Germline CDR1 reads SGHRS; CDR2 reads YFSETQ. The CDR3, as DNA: TGCGCCAGCAGCACCCAGCCTAGCGGGAGCGCCTACAATGAGCAGTACTTC. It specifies CASSTQPSGSAYNEQYF.

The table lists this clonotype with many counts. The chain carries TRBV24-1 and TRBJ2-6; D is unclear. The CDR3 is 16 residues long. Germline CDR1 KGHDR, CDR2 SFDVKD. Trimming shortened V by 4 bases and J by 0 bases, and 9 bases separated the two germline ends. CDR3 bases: TGTGCCACCAGTGAGAATAGTTTCTCTGGGGCCAACGTCCTGACTTTC. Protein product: CATSENSFSGANVLTF.

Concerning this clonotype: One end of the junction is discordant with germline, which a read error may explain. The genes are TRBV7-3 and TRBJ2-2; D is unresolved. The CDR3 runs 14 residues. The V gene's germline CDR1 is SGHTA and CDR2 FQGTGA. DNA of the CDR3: TGTGCCAGCCAGCCGTCCGCGAACACCGGTGAGCTGTTTTTT. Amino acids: CASQPSANTGELFF.

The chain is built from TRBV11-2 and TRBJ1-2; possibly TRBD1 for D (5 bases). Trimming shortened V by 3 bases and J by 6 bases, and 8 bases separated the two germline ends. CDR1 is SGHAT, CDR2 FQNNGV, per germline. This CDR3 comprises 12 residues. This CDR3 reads CASSLTAHGYTF. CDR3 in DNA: TGTGCCAGCAGCTTGACAGCACATGGCTACACCTTC.

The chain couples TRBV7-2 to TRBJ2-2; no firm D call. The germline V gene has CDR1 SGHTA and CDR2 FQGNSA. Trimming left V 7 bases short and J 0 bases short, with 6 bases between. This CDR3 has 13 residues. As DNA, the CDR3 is TGTGCCAGCATCCTTTCGAACACCGGGGAGCTGTTTTTT. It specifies CASILSNTGELFF. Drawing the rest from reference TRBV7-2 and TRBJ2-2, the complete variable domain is GAGVSQSPSNKVTEKGKDVELRCDPISGHTALYWYRQSLGQGLEFLIYFQGNSAPDKSGLPSDRFSAERTGGSVSTLTIQRTQQEDSAVYLCASILSNTGELFFGEGSRLTVL.

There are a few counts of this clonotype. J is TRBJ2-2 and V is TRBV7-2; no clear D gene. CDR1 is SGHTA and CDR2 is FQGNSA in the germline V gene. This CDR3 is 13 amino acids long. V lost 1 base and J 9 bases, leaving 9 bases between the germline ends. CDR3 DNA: TGTGCCAGCAGCTTAGGACTCCCCCGGGAGCTGTTTTTT. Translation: CASSLGLPRELFF.

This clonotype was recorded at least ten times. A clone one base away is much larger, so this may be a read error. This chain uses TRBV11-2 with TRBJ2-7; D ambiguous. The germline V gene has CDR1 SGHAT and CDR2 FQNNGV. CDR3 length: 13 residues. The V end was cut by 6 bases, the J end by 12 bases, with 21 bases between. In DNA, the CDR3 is TGTGCCAGCAGATCGATAGGACCCCAAATCCGGTACTTC. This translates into CASRSIGPQIRYF.

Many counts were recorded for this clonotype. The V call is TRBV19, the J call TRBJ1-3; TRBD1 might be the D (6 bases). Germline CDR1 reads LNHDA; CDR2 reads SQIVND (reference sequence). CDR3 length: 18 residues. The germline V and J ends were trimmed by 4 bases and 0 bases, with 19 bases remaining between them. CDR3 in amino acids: CASSTDHRRTASGNTIYF. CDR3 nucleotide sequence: TGTGCCAGTAGTACTGATCATAGGCGGACAGCCTCTGGAAACACCATATATTTT.

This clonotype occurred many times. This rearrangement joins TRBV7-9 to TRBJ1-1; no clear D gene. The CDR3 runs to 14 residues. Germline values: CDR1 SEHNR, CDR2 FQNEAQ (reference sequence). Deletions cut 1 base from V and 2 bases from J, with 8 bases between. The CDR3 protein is CASSLDRFNTEAFF. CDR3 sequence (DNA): TGTGCCAGCAGCTTAGACAGATTTAACACTGAAGCTTTCTTT.

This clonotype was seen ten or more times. CDR3 sequence reads: CASSQGPQANVLTF. Written as DNA, the CDR3 is TGTGCCAGCTCCCAGGGACCTCAAGCCAACGTCCTGACTTTC. The chain employs TRBV18 and TRBJ2-6; D tentatively reads TRBD1 or TRBD2 (5 bases each). The V end lost 6 bases, the J end lost 7 bases, and 13 bases lay between the germline ends. The CDR3 is 14 residues long. Germline CDR1 KGHSH, CDR2 LQKENI.

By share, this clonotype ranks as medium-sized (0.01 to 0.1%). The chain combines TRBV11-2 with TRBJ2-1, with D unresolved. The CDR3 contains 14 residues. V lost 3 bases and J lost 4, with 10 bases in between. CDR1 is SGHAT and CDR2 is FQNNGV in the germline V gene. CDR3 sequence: CASSLNSVYNEQFF. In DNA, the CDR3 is TGTGCCAGCAGCTTGAACTCCGTGTACAATGAGCAGTTCTTC.

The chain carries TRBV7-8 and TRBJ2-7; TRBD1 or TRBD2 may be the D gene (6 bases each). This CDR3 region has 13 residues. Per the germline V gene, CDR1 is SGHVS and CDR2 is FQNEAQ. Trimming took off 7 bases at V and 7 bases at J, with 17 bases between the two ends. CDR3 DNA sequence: TGTGCCAGCAACCAAAGGGGGGCCGTTGAGCAGTACTTC. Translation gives CASNQRGAVEQYF.

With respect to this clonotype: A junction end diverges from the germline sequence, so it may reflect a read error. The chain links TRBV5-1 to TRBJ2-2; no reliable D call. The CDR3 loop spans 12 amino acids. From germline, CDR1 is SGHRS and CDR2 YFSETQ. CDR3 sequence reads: CASSLVAVEMFF. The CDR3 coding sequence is TGCGCCAGCAGCTTGGTGGCTGTGGAGATGTTTTTT.

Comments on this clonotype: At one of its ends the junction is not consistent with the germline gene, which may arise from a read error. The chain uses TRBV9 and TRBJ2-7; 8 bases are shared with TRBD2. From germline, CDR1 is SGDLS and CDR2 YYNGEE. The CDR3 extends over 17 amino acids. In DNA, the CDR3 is TGTGCCAGCAGCGTAGATGGGCTAGCGGGTACACCCTACGATCAGTACTTC. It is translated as CASSVDGLAGTPYDQYF.

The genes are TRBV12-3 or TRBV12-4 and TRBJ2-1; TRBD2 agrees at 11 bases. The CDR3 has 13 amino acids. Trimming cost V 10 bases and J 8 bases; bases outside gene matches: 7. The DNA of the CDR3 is TGTGCCACAGGTACTAGCGGGAGTGATGAGCAGTTCTTC. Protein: CATGTSGSDEQFF.

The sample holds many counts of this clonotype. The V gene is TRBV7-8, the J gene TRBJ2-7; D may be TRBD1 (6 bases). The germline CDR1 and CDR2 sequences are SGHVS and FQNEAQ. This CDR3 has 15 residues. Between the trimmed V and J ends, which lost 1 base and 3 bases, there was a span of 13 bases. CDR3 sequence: CASSLVDGGGYEQYF. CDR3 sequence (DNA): TGTGCCAGCAGCTTAGTGGATGGGGGCGGCTACGAGCAGTACTTC.

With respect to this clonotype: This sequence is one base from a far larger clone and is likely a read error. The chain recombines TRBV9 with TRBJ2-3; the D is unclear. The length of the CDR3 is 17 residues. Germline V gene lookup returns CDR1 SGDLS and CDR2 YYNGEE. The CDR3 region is CASNLAGFQPNTDTQYF. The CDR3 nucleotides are TGCGCCAGCAACTTGGCCGGATTTCAACCTAACACAGATACGCAGTATTTT.

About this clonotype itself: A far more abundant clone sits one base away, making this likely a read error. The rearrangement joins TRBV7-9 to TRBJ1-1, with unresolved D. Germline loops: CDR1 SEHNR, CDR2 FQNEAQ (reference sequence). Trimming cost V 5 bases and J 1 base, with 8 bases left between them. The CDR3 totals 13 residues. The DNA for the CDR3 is TGTGCCAGCAGCCAACAGACGAACACTGAAGCTTTCTTT. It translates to CASSQQTNTEAFF.

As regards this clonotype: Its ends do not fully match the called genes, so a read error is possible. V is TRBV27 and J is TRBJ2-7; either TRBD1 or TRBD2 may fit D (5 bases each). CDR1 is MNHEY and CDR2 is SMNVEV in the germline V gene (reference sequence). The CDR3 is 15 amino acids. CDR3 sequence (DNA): TGTGCCAGCAGTGGCGTGCGGGCCAGAGTGGGGGAGCATTACTTC. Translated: CASSGVRARVGEHYF.

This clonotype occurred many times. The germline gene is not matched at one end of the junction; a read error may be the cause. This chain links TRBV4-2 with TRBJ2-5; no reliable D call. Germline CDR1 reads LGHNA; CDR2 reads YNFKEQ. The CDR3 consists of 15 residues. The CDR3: CASSQGSIGQETQYF. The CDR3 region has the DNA TGCGCCAGCAGCCAAGGGTCTATCGGACAAGAGACCCAGTACTTC.

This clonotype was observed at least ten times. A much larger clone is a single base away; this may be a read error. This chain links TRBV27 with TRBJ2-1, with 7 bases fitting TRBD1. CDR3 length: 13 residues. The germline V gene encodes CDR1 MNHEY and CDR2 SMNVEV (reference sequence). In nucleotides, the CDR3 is TGTGCCAGCAGTTTATCGACAGGGAATGGGCAGTTCTTC. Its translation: CASSLSTGNGQFF.

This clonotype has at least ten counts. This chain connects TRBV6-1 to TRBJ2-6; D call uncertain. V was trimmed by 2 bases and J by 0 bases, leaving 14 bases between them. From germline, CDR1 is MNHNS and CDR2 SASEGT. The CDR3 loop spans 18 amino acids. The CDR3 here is CASSEFSSLLSGANVLTF. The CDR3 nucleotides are TGTGCCAGCAGTGAATTTTCAAGTCTCCTCTCTGGGGCCAACGTCCTGACTTTC.